The 17 T cell receptor beta chains reported below all come from one sample, sequenced in a study of PD-1 blockade in mismatch repair-deficient tumors. TCRdb keeps only in-frame clones here, not all; method: immunoSEQ multiplex PCR. The sample comprises fewer than 100,000 clones, over 70% of which are singletons, and about 2.6% rests with the top ten. The sample was peripheral blood, taken 12 weeks after starting pembrolizumab. The receptor set was obtained from an adult with mismatch repair-deficient cancer.

The chain combines TRBV28 with TRBJ2-7; D is uncertain. Trimming shortened V by 3 bases and J by 2 bases, and 20 bases separated the two germline ends. The germline V gene has CDR1 MDHEN and CDR2 SYDVKM. The CDR3 length is 17 residues. CDR3 region: CASSFPTTLSLAYEQYF. As DNA, the CDR3 is TGTGCCAGCAGTTTCCCTACCACTCTAAGCCTTGCCTACGAGCAGTACTTC. Looking up the rest from reference TRBV28 and TRBJ2-7 gives the full variable domain: DVKVTQSSRYLVKRTGEKVFLECVQDMDHENMFWYRQDPGLGLRLIYFSYDVKMKEKGDIPEGYSVSREKKERFSLILESASTNQTSMYLCASSFPTTLSLAYEQYFGPGTRLTVT.

On this clone itself: This sample includes further DNA sequences coding for the same CDR3. The rearrangement links TRBV19 to TRBJ2-2; 8 bases match TRBD1. V dropped 3 bases and J dropped 4; count of bases not matched to a gene: 4. The V gene's germline CDR1 is LNHDA and CDR2 SQIVND (reference sequence). The CDR3 has 15 amino acids. CDR3 loop: CASSIWTGSTGELFF. In nucleotides, the CDR3 is TGTGCCAGTAGTATCTGGACAGGGAGCACCGGGGAGCTGTTTTTT.

V gene TRBV19 combines with J gene TRBJ2-3; TRBD1 is a possible D gene (6 bases). The CDR3 runs 17 residues. Germline V gene sequence: CDR1 LNHDA, CDR2 SQIVND (reference sequence). V lost 6 bases and J 3 bases, leaving 22 bases between the germline ends. In DNA form, the CDR3 reads TGTGCCAGTAGCCGCGGACCCACAGGGAGAGCGACAGATACGCAGTATTTT. This codes for CASSRGPTGRATDTQYF.

This chain joins TRBV6-5 and TRBJ2-1, with a weak D call TRBD2 (7 bases). V was pared by 0 bases and J by 8 bases, with 11 bases between. The V gene's germline CDR1 is MNHEY and CDR2 SVGAGI. This CDR3 is built from 14 residues. This CDR3 reads CASSYSGGLDEQFF. CDR3 DNA sequence: TGTGCCAGCAGTTACTCCGGGGGGCTCGATGAGCAGTTCTTC.

This clone was found a few times. This sequence joins TRBV25-1 and TRBJ2-7; no firm D call. Germline V gives CDR1 MGHDK, CDR2 SYGVNS. This CDR3 has 15 amino acids. The ends were cut back, 3 bases at V and 0 bases at J, with 12 bases in the middle. The chain's CDR3 is CASSDYKLVSYEQYF. CDR3 nucleotide sequence: TGTGCCAGCAGTGACTACAAACTTGTCTCCTACGAGCAGTACTTC.

The chain uses TRBV18 and TRBJ2-2; D is possibly TRBD2 (5 bases). From germline, CDR1 is KGHSH and CDR2 LQKENI. The CDR3 loop spans 15 amino acids. Trimming removed 3 bases at V and 2 bases at J, with 10 bases between. CDR3 sequence reads: CASSPADFNTGELFF. As DNA, the CDR3 is TGTGCCAGCTCACCCGCGGACTTCAACACCGGGGAGCTGTTTTTT.

The rearrangement joins TRBV5-4 to TRBJ1-1; D may be TRBD1 (6 bases). This CDR3 has 15 residues. The V gene's germline CDR1 is SGHNT and CDR2 YYREEE (reference sequence). V dropped 1 base and J dropped 0 bases, with 10 bases sitting between them. CDR3 loop: CASSLPGAMNTEAFF. CDR3 DNA sequence: TGTGCCAGCAGCTTGCCAGGGGCCATGAACACTGAAGCTTTCTTT.

In its sample, this clone was seen a few times. This chain links TRBV2 with TRBJ2-1, with 8 bases lining up with TRBD2. CDR1 is SNHLY, CDR2 FYNNEI, per germline. J lost 3 bases, V lost 7 bases, and 5 bases had no gene match. CDR3 length: 14 residues. CDR3 protein: CASISGSDYNEQFF. CDR3 in DNA: TGTGCCAGCATAAGCGGGAGCGACTACAATGAGCAGTTCTTC.

V usage is TRBV14 and J usage is TRBJ2-1; TRBD2 matches at 7 bases. The junction had 11 bases not matched to a gene; V was cut back by 0 bases and J by 9 bases. The length of the CDR3 is 16 residues. In germline, CDR1 is SGHDN, CDR2 FVKESK. The CDR3 loop reads CASSQEARGGQAEQFF. DNA for the CDR3: TGTGCCAGCAGCCAAGAGGCTAGGGGAGGGCAGGCTGAGCAGTTCTTC.

This CDR3 is CASSPQGQLNQPQHF. The CDR3 nucleotides are TGTGCCAGCAGCCCTCAAGGACAGCTCAATCAGCCCCAGCATTTT. The chain has TRBV9 and TRBJ1-5; possibly TRBD1 for D (6 bases). The CDR3 is made up of 15 amino acids. The V end was cut by 4 bases, the J end by 3 bases, with 14 bases between. Germline assignment: CDR1 SGDLS and CDR2 YYNGEE.

The rearrangement links TRBV7-9 to TRBJ2-3; 9 nucleotides agree with TRBD1. The CDR3 length is 12 residues. The V segment lost 1 base and the J segment 13 bases; nucleotides outside the gene matches: 3. CDR1 SEHNR and CDR2 FQNEAQ come from the germline V gene (reference sequence). The CDR3 DNA reads as TGTGCCAGCAGCTTAGAGGACAGGGGCGAGTATTTT. As protein: CASSLEDRGEYF.

The rearrangement uses TRBV19 and TRBJ1-1, with D perhaps matching TRBD1 (6 bases). The CDR3 extends over 12 amino acids. From germline, CDR1 is LNHDA and CDR2 SQIVND (reference sequence). The V end lost 7 bases, the J end lost 4 bases, and 10 bases lay between the germline ends. The CDR3 region has the DNA TGTGCCAGTACAACAGGGATCACTGAAGCTTTCTTT. Translation gives CASTTGITEAFF.

The rearrangement links TRBV5-8 to TRBJ1-2, with unresolved D. Trimming shortened V by 2 bases and J by 1 base, and 9 bases separated the two germline ends. The CDR3 is 14 amino acids. Germline CDR1 reads SGHTS; CDR2 reads YDEGEE. The chain's CDR3 is CASSFGTHNYGYTF. The CDR3 nucleotides read TGTGCCAGCAGCTTCGGTACACATAACTATGGCTACACCTTC. Looking up the rest from reference TRBV5-8 and TRBJ1-2 gives the full variable domain: EAGVTQSPTHLIKTRGQQATLRCSPISGHTSVYWYQQALGLGLQFLLWYDEGEERNRGNFPPRFSGRQFPNYSSELNVNALELEDSALYLCASSFGTHNYGYTFGSGTRLTVV.

This clone was counted a single time. The chain employs TRBV9 and TRBJ2-7; TRBD1 matches at 10 bases. The J segment lost 2 bases and the V segment lost 4 bases, leaving 6 bases of the junction unmatched. Germline V gene lookup returns CDR1 SGDLS and CDR2 YYNGEE. The CDR3 spans 15 residues. The CDR3 DNA sequence: TGTGCCAGCAGCATATCCGGGACAGGGGCCTACGAGCAGTACTTC. As protein: CASSISGTGAYEQYF.

The gene calls are TRBV29-1 and TRBJ2-5; 7 positions agree with TRBD2. Germline CDR1 is SQVTM and CDR2 is ANQGSEA. The ends lost 3 bases at V and 8 bases at J; junction bases unmatched: 3. The CDR3 spans 11 residues. CDR3 nucleotide sequence: TGCAGCGTTGAGCTAGCGGCAACCCAGTACTTC. It specifies CSVELAATQYF. Based on the CDR3 plus reference TRBV29-1 and TRBJ2-5, the full variable domain is SAVISQKPSRDICQRGTSLTIQCQVDSQVTMMFWYRQQPGQSLTLIATANQGSEATYESGFVIDKFPISRPNLTFSTLTVSNMSPEDSSIYLCSVELAATQYFGPGTRLLVL.

The V and J genes are TRBV6-6 and TRBJ1-5; tentative D call: TRBD1 (6 bases). Germline V lookup: CDR1 MNHNY, CDR2 SVGAGI (reference sequence). This CDR3 contains 15 residues. V lost 2 bases, J lost 1 base, and 9 bases lay in between. The chain's CDR3 is CASSYRGPSNQPQHF. DNA for the CDR3: TGTGCCAGCAGTTACCGGGGGCCCAGCAATCAGCCCCAGCATTTT.

The V gene is TRBV12-5, the J gene TRBJ2-1; D ambiguous. Germline V CDR1 and CDR2: LGHNT, FRNRAP. The length of the CDR3 is 15 residues. V lost 7 bases to trimming and J lost 1 base, with 14 bases between them. CDR3: CASAKETVSYNEQFF. The CDR3 region has the DNA TGTGCTAGTGCGAAGGAGACGGTTTCCTACAATGAGCAGTTCTTC.